Presented here are 29 T cell receptor beta chains from one specimen sequenced in a study of blood T cell repertoires in COVID-19. Produced via immunoSEQ multiplex PCR; TCRdb's table is partial and in-frame only. Of 95,000 to 150,000 clones listed, roughly 91% are singletons. Sequences were obtained from peripheral blood. Receptors originate from a human donor in a cohort sampled during active COVID-19.

This clone came up a few times. This chain uses TRBV14 with TRBJ2-3; 9 bases align to TRBD2. V shed 2 bases and J 2 bases; nucleotides not matched to a gene: 5. CDR1 and CDR2 (germline): SGHDN, FVKESK. The CDR3 sequence is 16 residues long. CDR3 coding DNA: TGTGCCAGCAGCCAATATAGCGGGAGACCCACAGATACGCAGTATTTT. This gives the protein CASSQYSGRPTDTQYF.

V gene TRBV4-1 combines with J gene TRBJ2-7; 10 bases are shared with TRBD1. Losses at the gene ends were 5 bases for V and 2 bases for J; bases not matched to a gene: 6. The CDR3 sequence is 15 residues long. Germline CDR1 MGHRA, CDR2 YSYEKL. In nucleotides, the CDR3 is TGCGCCAGCAGCACCCGGGACAGGGGAACCTACGAGCAGTACTTC. Encoded protein: CASSTRDRGTYEQYF.

This clone was counted once. This chain links TRBV2 with TRBJ2-2; 8 bases match TRBD2. The CDR3 has 15 residues. The ends lost 7 bases at V and 4 bases at J; junction bases unmatched: 8. Per germline, CDR1 SNHLY and CDR2 FYNNEI. CDR3 region: CASTAGGGSTGELFF. CDR3 coding DNA: TGTGCCAGCACCGCGGGGGGAGGGTCCACCGGGGAGCTGTTTTTT.

This rearrangement joins TRBV5-1 to TRBJ2-7, with 7 bases identical to TRBD1. The J segment lost 0 bases and the V segment lost 0 bases, leaving 3 bases of the junction unmatched. The CDR3 spans 15 residues. Germline loops: CDR1 SGHRS, CDR2 YFSETQ. As DNA, the CDR3 is TGCGCCAGCAGCTTGGATGGGGACAGCTCCTACGAGCAGTACTTC. Its protein product is CASSLDGDSSYEQYF.

This chain's CDR3 is CASSLAQMNTEAFF. CDR3 in DNA: TGTGCCAGCAGCTTGGCGCAGATGAACACTGAAGCTTTCTTT. The V call is TRBV5-4, the J call TRBJ1-1; D call uncertain. CDR3 length equals 14 residues. Between the trimmed V and J ends, which lost 0 bases and 0 bases, there was a span of 6 bases. Germline V gives CDR1 SGHNT, CDR2 YYREEE (reference sequence).

The rearrangement links TRBV6-5 to TRBJ1-4; the match to TRBD1 covers 9 bases. Germline assignment: CDR1 MNHEY and CDR2 SVGAGI. CDR3 length: 13 amino acids. The V and J ends lost 6 bases and 11 bases, in that order; junction bases with no gene match: 7. CDR3 in amino acids: CASSPGQGFKLFF. DNA for the CDR3: TGTGCCAGCAGCCCGGGACAGGGATTTAAACTGTTTTTT.

This rearrangement joins TRBV28 to TRBJ1-1, with TRBD1 identical over 8 bases. The junction had 9 bases not matched to a gene; V was cut back by 4 bases and J by 5 bases. The germline gives CDR1 MDHEN, CDR2 SYDVKM. The CDR3 spans 15 residues. The CDR3: CASSSPDRVRTEAFF. The CDR3 nucleotides read TGTGCCAGCAGTTCCCCGGACAGGGTGAGAACTGAAGCTTTCTTT.

The J gene is TRBJ1-2, the V gene TRBV6-5; maybe TRBD1 (6 bases). Per germline, CDR1 MNHEY and CDR2 SVGAGI. Trimming pared 6 bases from V and 2 bases from J, leaving 16 bases between. This CDR3 has 15 amino acids. CDR3 coding DNA: TGTGCCAGCAGCACAGTAGGCACAGGGAACTATGGCTACACCTTC. Translated: CASSTVGTGNYGYTF.

The chain is built from TRBV19 and TRBJ1-2; no clear D gene. In germline, CDR1 is LNHDA, CDR2 SQIVND (reference sequence). With 5 bases removed from V and 5 bases from J, the gap between germline ends came to 12 bases. The CDR3 consists of 13 residues. The CDR3 bases are TGTGCCAGTAGTCCGCCGGGAACGTATGGCTACACCTTC. It encodes CASSPPGTYGYTF.

V gene TRBV15 combines with J gene TRBJ1-1; 7 bases are a match to TRBD1. Trimming removed 0 bases from V and 2 bases from J; junction bases left unmatched: 6. In germline, CDR1 is LNHNV, CDR2 YYDKDF (reference sequence). The CDR3 has 16 amino acids. Here the CDR3 DNA reads TGTGCCACCAGCAGAGAACCCGCAGGGGGAAACACTGAAGCTTTCTTT. Protein product: CATSREPAGGNTEAFF.

The chain employs TRBV15 and TRBJ2-3; D possibly corresponds to TRBD1 (5 bases). Germline-derived CDR1 and CDR2 are LNHNV and YYDKDF (reference sequence). This CDR3 spans 13 amino acids. V was cut by 0 bases and J by 11 bases, with 12 bases left in between. CDR3 residues: CATSRDGGAVQYF. The CDR3 coding sequence is TGTGCCACCAGCAGAGATGGTGGGGCAGTGCAGTATTTT.

The chain employs TRBV2 and TRBJ2-7, with TRBD2 matching over 11 bases. This CDR3 has 12 amino acids. Germline CDR1 SNHLY, CDR2 FYNNEI. The CDR3 coding sequence is TGTTCTAGCGGGAGGAGGATCTACGAGCAGTACTTC. This gives the protein CSSGRRIYEQYF.

This clone occurred once. The CDR3 nucleotides read TGTGCCGGGAGCATAGGGGGAAGAGACACTGAAGCTTTCTTT. Protein: CAGSIGGRDTEAFF. The rearrangement joins TRBV28 to TRBJ1-1, with D possibly matching TRBD1 (6 bases). The CDR3 loop spans 14 amino acids. Looked up from germline, CDR1 is MDHEN and CDR2 is SYDVKM. V shed 11 bases and J shed 3 bases, with 19 bases lying between them.

The V gene is TRBV5-8, the J gene TRBJ2-3, with D possibly TRBD1 on 5 matching bases. The CDR3 loop spans 14 amino acids. V was cut by 2 bases and J by 2 bases, with 9 bases left in between. Germline CDR1 and CDR2: SGHTS and YDEGEE. Here the CDR3 reads CASSLDSNTDTQYF. DNA for the CDR3: TGTGCCAGCAGCTTAGACAGCAACACAGATACGCAGTATTTT.

The chain uses TRBV6-2 or TRBV6-3 and TRBJ2-5; tentatively, D is TRBD1 (6 bases). The CDR3 totals 17 residues. CDR1 and CDR2 (germline): MNHEY, SVGEGT. V lost 6 bases and J 4 bases, leaving 24 bases between the germline ends. CDR3 DNA: TGTGCCAGCAGCTCCCAGTTGGGGCAGGGGCAGGGAGAGACCCAGTACTTC. Protein sequence: CASSSQLGQGQGETQYF.

As regards this clone: The same CDR3 also results from other DNA sequences found in this sample. This chain links TRBV7-8 with TRBJ2-7; 7 nucleotides align to TRBD1. The CDR3 covers 13 residues. Germline assignment: CDR1 SGHVS and CDR2 FQNEAQ. V lost 4 bases to trimming and J lost 3 bases; unmatched junction nucleotides: 3. The CDR3 nucleotides read TGTGCCAGCAGCTCCCGGGACAGCTACGAGCAGTACTTC. It encodes CASSSRDSYEQYF. Using reference TRBV7-8 and TRBJ2-7 for the parts outside the CDR3, the full variable domain is GAGVSQSPRYKVAKRGQDVALRCDPISGHVSLFWYQQALGQGPEFLTYFQNEAQLDKSGLPSDRFFAERPEGSVSTLKIQRTQQEDSAVYLCASSSRDSYEQYFGPGTRLTVT.

The V gene is TRBV6-4, the J gene TRBJ2-1, with TRBD1 identical over 8 bases. The CDR3 sequence is 13 residues long. V trimming: 2 bases; J trimming: 12 bases; junction bases outside the gene matches: 6. CDR1 is MRHNA, CDR2 SNTAGT, per germline. The CDR3 DNA is TGTGCCAGCAGTGACATGGACAGGGAAGCGCAGTTCTTC. Translating gives CASSDMDREAQFF.

The chain uses TRBV28 and TRBJ1-1; D unclear. The germline V gene has CDR1 MDHEN and CDR2 SYDVKM. CDR3 length: 18 amino acids. Trimming shortened V by 6 bases and J by 7 bases, and 30 bases separated the two germline ends. The CDR3 coding sequence is TGTGCCAGCAGCTCCCCCCAAGAGGCTCCGTTCTCGGCGGGTGAAGCTTTCTTT. As protein: CASSSPQEAPFSAGEAFF.

CDR3 sequence: CASSLDPGTQYF. The CDR3 bases are TGTGCCAGCAGCTTGGATCCGGGGACGCAGTATTTT. V is TRBV5-6 and J is TRBJ2-3; the D gene is possibly TRBD2 (5 bases). In germline, CDR1 is SGHDT, CDR2 YYEEEE. Trimming cost V 0 bases and J 9 bases, with 8 bases left between them. This CDR3 region has 12 residues.

The genes are TRBV28 and TRBJ2-7; D not certain. Germline CDR1 reads MDHEN; CDR2 reads SYDVKM. With 7 bases removed from V and 4 bases from J, the gap between germline ends came to 17 bases. CDR3 length equals 14 residues. The CDR3 DNA follows: TGTGCCAGCAAAATCACGGGTATCGGTTACGAGCAGTACTTC. Protein sequence: CASKITGIGYEQYF.

The J gene is TRBJ1-4, the V gene TRBV5-6; 7 bases align to TRBD1. The junction had 3 bases not matched to a gene; V was cut back by 4 bases and J by 3 bases. This CDR3 is 14 amino acids long. Germline CDR1 SGHDT, CDR2 YYEEEE. CDR3 amino acids: CASSGGTANEKLFF. CDR3 bases: TGTGCCAGCAGCGGAGGGACAGCTAATGAAAAACTGTTTTTT.

The V and J genes are TRBV6-6 and TRBJ2-7; the match to TRBD2 covers 10 bases. In germline, CDR1 is MNHNY, CDR2 SVGAGI (reference sequence). CDR3 size: 16 residues. J lost 6 bases, V lost 6 bases, and 14 bases had no gene match. The DNA for the CDR3 is TGTGCCAGCAGCCCGGGGGGCCTAGCGGGAGATACCGAGCAGTACTTC. Encoded protein: CASSPGGLAGDTEQYF.

This clone was counted once. The chain carries TRBV18 and TRBJ1-2; 12 bases agree with TRBD1. Looked up from germline, CDR1 is KGHSH and CDR2 is LQKENI. The CDR3 sequence is 14 residues long. V lost 5 bases and J lost 8; bases outside the gene matches: 6. The CDR3 loop is CASSAGTGGMGYTF. In DNA form, the CDR3 reads TGTGCCAGCTCAGCCGGGACAGGGGGCATGGGCTACACCTTC.

The chain combines TRBV5-1 with TRBJ2-3, with D perhaps TRBD2 (6 bases). Trimming removed 4 bases at V and 7 bases at J, with 16 bases between. CDR1 is SGHRS and CDR2 is YFSETQ in the germline V gene. The CDR3 has 14 amino acids. The DNA for the CDR3 is TGCGCCAGCAGCCTATATGGGCGGGATAATACGCAGTATTTT. Translating gives CASSLYGRDNTQYF.

The rearrangement uses TRBV27 and TRBJ1-2, with TRBD1 matching over 7 bases. The CDR3 has 15 residues. Germline V CDR1 and CDR2: MNHEY, SMNVEV (reference sequence). The V segment lost 2 bases and the J segment 1 base; nucleotides outside the gene matches: 4. The CDR3 nucleotides read TGTGCCAGCAGTTTAGGAGGGGGCGATAACTATGGCTACACCTTC. It translates to CASSLGGGDNYGYTF.

The V gene is TRBV19, the J gene TRBJ2-1, with TRBD2 matching 9 bases. This CDR3 has 13 amino acids. V shed 6 bases, J shed 8 bases, and the junction held 5 bases outside the gene matches. Per the germline V gene, CDR1 is LNHDA and CDR2 is SQIVND (reference sequence). The CDR3 coding sequence is TGTGCCAGTAGGAAGGCGGGAGGGGATGAGCAGTTCTTC. Translation gives CASRKAGGDEQFF.

V is TRBV7-8 and J is TRBJ1-2; D is unresolved. V lost 1 base, J lost 4 bases, and 10 bases lay in between. This CDR3 is built from 14 residues. CDR1 and CDR2 (germline): SGHVS, FQNEAQ. In DNA form, the CDR3 reads TGTGCCAGCAGCTTAGGGGCAGCATTCTATGGCTACACCTTC. The encoded protein is CASSLGAAFYGYTF.

V and J are TRBV28 and TRBJ2-7; TRBD2 matches 9 bases. The V segment lost 3 bases and the J segment 7 bases; nucleotides outside the gene matches: 13. This CDR3 has 16 residues. Looked up from germline, CDR1 is MDHEN and CDR2 is SYDVKM. CDR3 amino acids: CASSFGLGLAMREQYF. CDR3 nucleotides: TGTGCCAGCAGTTTTGGGCTCGGACTAGCGATGCGGGAGCAGTACTTC.

The rearrangement uses TRBV5-4 and TRBJ2-3; 15 nucleotides agree with TRBD2. This CDR3 has 18 residues. The germline V gene has CDR1 SGHNT and CDR2 YYREEE (reference sequence). The J segment lost 3 bases and the V segment lost 0 bases, leaving 5 bases of the junction unmatched. CDR3 residues: CASSLGTSGRAGTDTQYF. The CDR3, as DNA: TGTGCCAGCAGCTTGGGGACTAGCGGGAGGGCCGGGACAGATACGCAGTATTTT.